Below, 19 T cell receptor beta chains from the same sample are listed, as sequenced in a study of memory B cells and T cells in multiple sclerosis. These receptors have no known antigen. CFSE-dim autoproliferating and CFSE-high non-proliferating T cells from unstimulated culture were sequenced separately. Replicate wells were pooled after approximately seven days of stimulus-free culture of 5x10^7 CFSE-labeled PBMCs. Sequenced by immunoSEQ multiplex PCR; TCRdb stores in-frame clones only, minus some. The sample lists 25,000 to 35,000 clones; roughly 88% were seen once. Input material: PBMCs from blood kept in culture. Source of these receptors: a human donor with multiple sclerosis.

The V and J genes are TRBV6-6 and TRBJ1-6; D is ambiguous. V gave up 2 bases and J gave up 9 bases, with 5 bases separating them. This CDR3 has 12 residues. Germline CDR1 is MNHNY and CDR2 is SVGAGI (reference sequence). The CDR3 region has the DNA TGTGCCAGCAGTTACCTGAGTTCACCCCTCCACTTT. Its translation is CASSYLSSPLHF.

J is TRBJ2-4 and V is TRBV21-1; TRBD1, the table's D call, was not compared with the DNA. TRBV21-1 has pseudogene status. The CDR3 extends over 16 amino acids. The CDR3 sequence: CASRMDSAVAKNIQYF. CDR3 DNA: TGTGCCAGCAGGATGGACAGCGCAGTAGCCAAAAACATTCAGTACTTC.

The chain carries TRBV7-8 and TRBJ2-7; D is undetermined. This CDR3 has 14 amino acids. V was cut by 2 bases and J by 2 bases, with 10 bases left in between. CDR1 and CDR2 (germline): SGHVS, FQNEAQ. The CDR3 protein is CASSLLIAPYEQYF. The CDR3 nucleotides are TGTGCCAGCAGCTTACTAATAGCTCCCTACGAGCAGTACTTC.

The chain uses TRBV2 and TRBJ2-2, with 14 nucleotides matching TRBD2. The CDR3 runs 17 residues. With V trimmed by 4 bases and J by 2 bases, 3 bases remained unmatched. CDR1 and CDR2 from the germline V gene are SNHLY and FYNNEI. CDR3 residues: CASSGGLAGGNTGELFF. The DNA of the CDR3 is TGTGCCAGCAGTGGAGGACTAGCGGGGGGAAACACCGGGGAGCTGTTTTTT.

The chain carries TRBV5-4 and TRBJ1-1, with no clear D. With 4 bases removed from V and 1 base from J, the gap between germline ends came to 17 bases. The CDR3 loop spans 16 amino acids. Germline V lookup: CDR1 SGHNT, CDR2 YYREEE (reference sequence). The CDR3 region is CASSPGNDGWNTEAFF. The CDR3 DNA reads as TGTGCCAGCAGCCCGGGAAACGATGGATGGAACACTGAAGCTTTCTTT.

This sequence joins TRBV10-3 and TRBJ1-2; 7 bases line up with TRBD1. Unmatched junction bases numbered 5, after V lost 7 bases and J lost 0 bases. The CDR3 is 14 residues long. The germline V gene has CDR1 ENHRY and CDR2 SYGVKD. CDR3 in DNA: TGTGCCATCACCGGGGACAGCGCTAACTATGGCTACACCTTC. It specifies CAITGDSANYGYTF.

V gene TRBV4-1 combines with J gene TRBJ2-3; 16 nucleotides agree with TRBD2. CDR3 length equals 19 residues. Germline CDR1 is MGHRA and CDR2 is YSYEKL. With 3 bases clipped from V and 4 bases from J, the junction kept 10 bases outside the gene matches. The CDR3 region has the DNA TGCGCCAGCAGCCACGACCCGGGACTAGCGGGGGGGCCTCCAGATACGCAGTATTTT. It is translated as CASSHDPGLAGGPPDTQYF.

This chain connects TRBV5-1 to TRBJ2-1; D not resolved. The CDR3 extends over 14 amino acids. Per the germline V gene, CDR1 is SGHRS and CDR2 is YFSETQ. Trimming pared 4 bases from V and 0 bases from J, leaving 8 bases between. The CDR3 protein is CASSRDSSYNEQFF. As DNA, the CDR3 is TGCGCCAGCAGCCGAGATAGCTCCTACAATGAGCAGTTCTTC.

The CDR3 here is CASSQTTNYGYTF. In DNA, the CDR3 is TGTGCCAGCAGCCAGACGACTAACTATGGCTACACCTTC. This sequence joins TRBV5-4 and TRBJ1-2; D is undetermined. This CDR3 spans 13 amino acids. Germline CDR1 is SGHNT and CDR2 is YYREEE (reference sequence). The germline V and J ends were trimmed by 4 bases and 0 bases, with 7 bases remaining between them.

V is TRBV21-1 and J is TRBJ1-2; the table calls TRBD1, which could not be checked here. TRBV21-1 represents a pseudogene. The CDR3 covers 16 residues. The CDR3 DNA reads TGTGCCAGCAGCAGTCAACTTCGAACAGCTAACTATGGCTACACCTTC. Protein product: CASSSQLRTANYGYTF.

The chain combines TRBV5-1 with TRBJ2-2; D ambiguous. V gave up 4 bases and J gave up 0 bases, with 10 bases separating them. CDR3 size: 15 residues. Germline V gene data show CDR1 as SGHRS and CDR2 as YFSETQ. CDR3 DNA: TGCGCCAGCAGCCGAGACGCCACGAACACCGGGGAGCTGTTTTTT. Protein: CASSRDATNTGELFF.

The chain recombines TRBV7-3 with TRBJ2-3, with a tentative D call TRBD2 (6 bases). The CDR3 is made up of 13 amino acids. Germline lookup yields CDR1 SGHTA and CDR2 FQGTGA. V gave up 5 bases and J gave up 4 bases, with 10 bases separating them. CDR3 sequence (DNA): TGTGCCAGCAGCCTGGGACTTCCAGATACGCAGTATTTT. Encoded protein: CASSLGLPDTQYF.

The chain carries TRBV27 and TRBJ1-1; TRBD1 is a possible D gene (5 bases). The CDR3 has 15 residues. Germline V lookup: CDR1 MNHEY, CDR2 SMNVEV (reference sequence). Trimming took off 6 bases at V and 3 bases at J, with 17 bases between the two ends. CDR3 DNA: TGTGCCAGCAGCGCCTCAGGGTTGGGGGACACTGAAGCTTTCTTT. Its protein product is CASSASGLGDTEAFF.

This chain uses TRBV5-1 with TRBJ2-7; D may be TRBD1 or TRBD2 (5 bases each). Deletions cut 4 bases from V and 2 bases from J, with 16 bases between. The germline V gene encodes CDR1 SGHRS and CDR2 YFSETQ. The CDR3 is made up of 15 amino acids. CDR3 region: CASSARGQLAYEQYF. CDR3 bases: TGCGCCAGCAGCGCACGGGGCCAGTTAGCCTACGAGCAGTACTTC.

The gene calls are TRBV7-8 and TRBJ1-5; no reliable D call. Trimming pared 5 bases from V and 0 bases from J, leaving 14 bases between. The CDR3 contains 16 residues. The germline gives CDR1 SGHVS, CDR2 FQNEAQ. The CDR3 DNA follows: TGTGCCAGCAGCCCCTCGGACCGGTATAGCAATCAGCCCCAGCATTTT. This gives the protein CASSPSDRYSNQPQHF.

V gene TRBV7-8 combines with J gene TRBJ2-7; 8 bases match TRBD1. This CDR3 comprises 14 residues. In germline, CDR1 is SGHVS, CDR2 FQNEAQ. J lost 3 bases, V lost 4 bases, and 5 bases had no gene match. CDR3 sequence (DNA): TGTGCCAGCAGCTCGCGACAGGGGCACTACGAGCAGTACTTC. Protein sequence: CASSSRQGHYEQYF.

The chain joins TRBV20-1 to TRBJ1-2; D remains unclear. The CDR3 is 10 residues long. Per the germline V gene, CDR1 is DFQATT and CDR2 is SNEGSKA (reference sequence). V shed 6 bases and J shed 8 bases, with 10 bases lying between them. The CDR3 sequence: CSARWGGYTF. The CDR3 bases are TGCAGTGCCCGATGGGGAGGCTACACCTTC.

The gene calls are TRBV4-1 and TRBJ2-5, with 8 bases aligning to TRBD2. CDR3 length: 17 amino acids. V shed 0 bases, J shed 4 bases, and the junction held 10 bases outside the gene matches. The V gene's germline CDR1 is MGHRA and CDR2 YSYEKL. The CDR3 sequence is CASSQEAGAMLGETQYF. Here the CDR3 DNA reads TGCGCCAGCAGCCAAGAAGCGGGGGCTATGTTAGGAGAGACCCAGTACTTC.

The gene calls are TRBV19 and TRBJ1-5; TRBD1 agrees at 8 bases. This CDR3 region has 15 residues. Germline values: CDR1 LNHDA, CDR2 SQIVND (reference sequence). V shed 3 bases and J 0 bases; nucleotides not matched to a gene: 1. The CDR3 nucleotides read TGTGCCAGTAGTATGGACAGGGCTAGCAATCAGCCCCAGCATTTT. Its translation is CASSMDRASNQPQHF. The full variable domain, in which reference TRBV19 and TRBJ1-5 provide the parts outside the CDR3, is DGGITQSPKYLFRKEGQNVTLSCEQNLNHDAMYWYRQDPGQGLRLIYYSQIVNDFQKGDIAEGYSVSREKKESFPLTVTSAQKNPTAFYLCASSMDRASNQPQHFGDGTRLSIL.